The present TCR beta chain was sequenced within a study of CD8 T cells in Susac syndrome. The germline V gene encodes CDR1 MNHEY and CDR2 SVGEGT. The length of the CDR3 is 18 residues. Trimming left V 0 bases short and J 0 bases short, with 15 bases between. It was with random hexamers that 0.5 to 1 ug RNA was reverse transcribed. TCRdb re-analysed the immunoSEQ multiplex PCR reads in MiXCR, keeping a single row per CDR3 protein. Of some 200,000 distinct CDR3 sequences in the sample, 92% were seen once. This sequence originates from a human donor with multiple sclerosis. The rearrangement links TRBV6-2 or TRBV6-3 to TRBJ1-5; D remains ambiguous. Sequencing was carried out using CD8+ T cells from PBMCs. CDR3 bases: TGTGCCAGCAGTTACTCGTCGTTGGAGAGTCATAGCAATCAGCCCCAGCATTTT. It translates to CASSYSSLESHSNQPQHF.